The 6 T cell receptor beta chains below come from one sample, sequenced in a study of cytomegalovirus exposure and HLA in healthy donors. The PCR made use of 60 Vbeta and 13 Jbeta primers. The assay was immunoSEQ multiplex PCR, and TCRdb's table has in-frame clones only and misses some. This sample has about 190,000 clones, with 77% found just once. Sequenced sample: PBMCs. The receptors here all came from a woman aged 30 to 39 in good health and CMV-seropositive.

CDR3 protein: CASSLELGGNQPQHF. CDR3 bases: TGTGCCAGCAGCTTAGAATTGGGAGGCAATCAGCCCCAGCATTTT. The gene calls are TRBV7-2 and TRBJ1-5; D call uncertain. Germline lookup yields CDR1 SGHTA and CDR2 FQGNSA. The CDR3 sequence is 15 residues long. The ends were cut back, 1 base at V and 2 bases at J, with 9 bases in the middle.

The chain is built from TRBV18 and TRBJ1-1; 12 nucleotides line up with TRBD1. The V segment lost 4 bases and the J segment 3 bases; nucleotides outside the gene matches: 3. Germline CDR1 KGHSH, CDR2 LQKENI. The CDR3 is 15 amino acids. CDR3 sequence (DNA): TGTGCCAGCTCACGGGACAGGGGGCGAGACACTGAAGCTTTCTTT. It encodes CASSRDRGRDTEAFF.

The chain has TRBV2 and TRBJ2-1, with 8 nucleotides matching TRBD2. Trimming took 4 bases from V and 10 from J; bases not matched to a gene: 15. Germline loops: CDR1 SNHLY, CDR2 FYNNEI. This CDR3 contains 16 residues. CDR3 region: CASSVTGLAALSEQFF. DNA for the CDR3: TGTGCCAGCAGTGTAACTGGACTAGCCGCCCTCTCGGAGCAGTTCTTC.

The chain couples TRBV27 to TRBJ2-6, with TRBD1 matching 9 bases. Germline lookup yields CDR1 MNHEY and CDR2 SMNVEV (reference sequence). Trimming removed 1 base from V and 3 bases from J; junction bases left unmatched: 13. This CDR3 contains 20 residues. CDR3 sequence reads: CASSLWGPGQGSYGANVLTF. The CDR3 coding sequence is TGTGCCAGCAGTTTATGGGGCCCGGGACAGGGTAGCTATGGGGCCAACGTCCTGACTTTC. The full variable domain, in which reference TRBV27 and TRBJ2-6 provide the parts outside the CDR3, is EAQVTQNPRYLITVTGKKLTVTCSQNMNHEYMSWYRQDPGLGLRQIYYSMNVEVTDKGDVPEGYKVSRKEKRNFPLILESPSPNQTSLYFCASSLWGPGQGSYGANVLTFGAGSRLTVL.

This clone was recorded once. The chain carries TRBV5-4 and TRBJ1-4, with 9 bases fitting TRBD1. Germline trimming cut 5 bases from V and 8 bases from J; bases unmatched to any gene: 7. CDR3 length: 14 amino acids. CDR1 is SGHNT, CDR2 YYREEE, per germline (reference sequence). The CDR3 DNA sequence: TGTGCCAGCAGTAAGACAGGGGGAGGAGAAAAACTGTTTTTT. Amino acid sequence: CASSKTGGGEKLFF.

This chain connects TRBV7-2 to TRBJ1-4; TRBD1 matches at 9 bases. Per germline, CDR1 SGHTA and CDR2 FQGNSA. Trimming at V came to 1 base and at J to 5 bases, leaving 11 bases not matched to a gene. This CDR3 region has 18 residues. For the CDR3, the DNA is TGTGCCAGCAGCTTAGGGGACAGGGTAACTCCCCACAATGAAAAACTGTTTTTT. It specifies CASSLGDRVTPHNEKLFF. The full variable domain, rest sourced from reference TRBV7-2 and TRBJ1-4, is GAGVSQSPSNKVTEKGKDVELRCDPISGHTALYWYRQSLGQGLEFLIYFQGNSAPDKSGLPSDRFSAERTGGSVSTLTIQRTQQEDSAVYLCASSLGDRVTPHNEKLFFGSGTQLSVL.